The rows below give T cell receptor beta chains drawn from one sample of a study of identical twins. TCRdb ran MiXCR on the 5' RACE reads and lists one entry per CDR3 protein. The sample yields some 260,000 distinct CDR3 sequences, over 11% seen once. Sequencing input: memory (CD45RO+) T cells sorted from blood. The receptors stem from a woman in her late teens or twenties in good health. Both conserved end residues are part of each CDR3. Each record gives: clone size, J gene, D gene, V gene, CDR3 protein, CDR3 DNA. D genes are given only for firm matches. Some rows mark clone size as missing; the rest say once, few, many or name a class of expanded clone.

clone size: NA; J gene: TRBJ2-3; D gene: NA; V gene: TRBV6-5; CDR3 protein: CASSYRASQGDTQYF; CDR3 DNA: TGTGCCAGCAGTTACCGAGCGAGCCAGGGGGATACGCAGTATTTT
clone size: few; J gene: TRBJ2-3; D gene: NA; V gene: TRBV7-6; CDR3 protein: CASSLFRSTDTQYF; CDR3 DNA: TGTGCCAGCAGCTTATTCCGGAGCACAGATACGCAGTATTTT
clone size: NA; J gene: TRBJ2-1; D gene: NA; V gene: TRBV7-2; CDR3 protein: CASSLVLGSYNEQFF; CDR3 DNA: TGTGCCAGCAGCTTAGTTCTAGGTTCCTACAATGAGCAGTTCTTC
clone size: NA; J gene: TRBJ1-1; D gene: TRBD1; V gene: TRBV3-1; CDR3 protein: CASSQESAGGEAFF; CDR3 DNA: TGTGCCAGCAGCCAAGAGAGCGCAGGGGGCGAGGCTTTCTTT
clone size: few; J gene: TRBJ2-1; D gene: TRBD1; V gene: TRBV24-1; CDR3 protein: CATSDPRTGSSYNEQFF; CDR3 DNA: TGTGCCACCAGTGATCCCCGGACAGGGAGCTCCTACAATGAGCAGTTCTTC
clone size: few; J gene: TRBJ2-3; D gene: NA; V gene: TRBV7-8; CDR3 protein: CASSLERRTQYF; CDR3 DNA: TGTGCCAGCAGCTTAGAACGGAGAACGCAGTATTTT
clone size: few; J gene: TRBJ2-3; D gene: NA; V gene: TRBV20-1; CDR3 protein: CSARRGFTDTQYF; CDR3 DNA: TGCAGTGCTAGGCGGGGATTCACAGATACGCAGTATTTT
clone size: many; J gene: TRBJ1-2; D gene: NA; V gene: TRBV30; CDR3 protein: CAATGPVGGYTF; CDR3 DNA: TGTGCCGCCACAGGGCCAGTTGGGGGCTACACCTTC
clone size: few; J gene: TRBJ1-6; D gene: NA; V gene: TRBV5-8; CDR3 protein: CASSLFYGPYSPLHF; CDR3 DNA: TGTGCCAGCAGCTTGTTCTACGGGCCCTACTCACCCCTCCACTTT
clone size: few; J gene: TRBJ2-3; D gene: NA; V gene: TRBV5-1; CDR3 protein: CASTGSSTDTQYF; CDR3 DNA: TGCGCCAGCACAGGGTCAAGCACAGATACGCAGTATTTT
clone size: few; J gene: TRBJ2-1; D gene: NA; V gene: TRBV29-1; CDR3 protein: CSMLKSSNNEQFF; CDR3 DNA: TGCAGCATGCTCAAGTCTTCGAACAATGAGCAGTTCTTC
clone size: NA; J gene: TRBJ2-5; D gene: NA; V gene: TRBV18; CDR3 protein: CASSPGTAGETQYF; CDR3 DNA: TGTGCCAGCTCACCTGGGACAGCGGGGGAGACCCAGTACTTC
clone size: few; J gene: TRBJ2-1; D gene: TRBD2; V gene: TRBV20-1; CDR3 protein: CSARVGGGLTYNEQFF; CDR3 DNA: TGCAGTGCTAGAGTTGGCGGGGGGCTTACATACAATGAGCAGTTCTTC
clone size: few; J gene: TRBJ1-4; D gene: NA; V gene: TRBV2; CDR3 protein: CASSLFTGEKLFF; CDR3 DNA: TGTGCCAGCTCTTTATTTACGGGGGAAAAACTGTTTTTT
clone size: NA; J gene: TRBJ1-1; D gene: NA; V gene: TRBV20-1; CDR3 protein: CSARVPGGTEAFF; CDR3 DNA: TGCAGTGCTAGAGTGCCGGGAGGCACTGAAGCTTTCTTT
clone size: few; J gene: TRBJ2-7; D gene: NA; V gene: TRBV6-2/TRBV6-3; CDR3 protein: CASSWTAGYEQYF; CDR3 DNA: TGTGCCAGCAGTTGGACAGCCGGATACGAGCAGTACTTC
clone size: NA; J gene: TRBJ2-5; D gene: TRBD1; V gene: TRBV3-1; CDR3 protein: CASKRQGRVKETQYF; CDR3 DNA: TGTGCCAGCAAACGACAGGGTCGGGTGAAAGAGACCCAGTACTTC
clone size: NA; J gene: TRBJ1-1; D gene: NA; V gene: TRBV10-1; CDR3 protein: CASSAYLETSNTEAFF; CDR3 DNA: TGCGCCAGCAGTGCTTACCTAGAAACGTCGAACACTGAAGCTTTCTTT
clone size: many; J gene: TRBJ1-2; D gene: NA; V gene: TRBV6-5; CDR3 protein: CASSTSKTGSSGYTF; CDR3 DNA: TGTGCCAGCAGTACTAGTAAGACAGGATCTTCTGGCTACACCTTC
clone size: NA; J gene: TRBJ2-2; D gene: TRBD2; V gene: TRBV11-2; CDR3 protein: CASSPSGIITGELFF; CDR3 DNA: TGTGCCAGCAGCCCTAGCGGGATCATCACCGGGGAGCTGTTTTTT
clone size: NA; J gene: TRBJ1-1; D gene: NA; V gene: TRBV2; CDR3 protein: CASTVTTSTEAFF; CDR3 DNA: TGTGCCAGCACCGTTACCACTAGCACTGAAGCTTTCTTT
clone size: many; J gene: TRBJ1-3; D gene: NA; V gene: TRBV12-3/TRBV12-4; CDR3 protein: CASSSTGTGNTIYF; CDR3 DNA: TGTGCCAGCAGTTCCACCGGGACAGGAAACACCATATATTTT
clone size: NA; J gene: TRBJ2-1; D gene: TRBD1; V gene: TRBV11-3; CDR3 protein: CASSLDRDREEQFF; CDR3 DNA: TGTGCCAGCAGCTTAGACCGGGACAGGGAGGAGCAGTTCTTC
clone size: few; J gene: TRBJ2-5; D gene: TRBD2; V gene: TRBV4-3; CDR3 protein: CASSRTHGEREFKTQYF; CDR3 DNA: TGCGCCAGCAGTCGAACCCACGGCGAGCGGGAGTTTAAGACCCAGTACTTC
clone size: few; J gene: TRBJ2-7; D gene: NA; V gene: TRBV6-5; CDR3 protein: CASSYSYSLAIYEQYF; CDR3 DNA: TGTGCCAGCAGTTACTCGTATAGTCTAGCTATCTACGAGCAGTACTTC
clone size: few; J gene: TRBJ1-1; D gene: TRBD1; V gene: TRBV12-3/TRBV12-4; CDR3 protein: CASSTVTGGAFF; CDR3 DNA: TGTGCCAGCAGTACCGTCACAGGGGGAGCTTTCTTT
clone size: few; J gene: TRBJ2-7; D gene: TRBD2; V gene: TRBV20-1; CDR3 protein: CSARDPGTRKGEQYF; CDR3 DNA: TGCAGTGCTAGAGATCCTGGGACTAGGAAGGGCGAGCAGTACTTC
clone size: few; J gene: TRBJ2-7; D gene: NA; V gene: TRBV6-2/TRBV6-3; CDR3 protein: CASRRQSYEQYF; CDR3 DNA: TGTGCCAGCAGAAGGCAGAGCTACGAGCAGTACTTC
clone size: NA; J gene: TRBJ2-7; D gene: NA; V gene: TRBV29-1; CDR3 protein: CSVVPDYPYEQYF; CDR3 DNA: TGCAGCGTTGTCCCCGACTACCCCTACGAGCAGTACTTC
clone size: many; J gene: TRBJ1-5; D gene: NA; V gene: TRBV10-3; CDR3 protein: CAISPGGGNQPQHF; CDR3 DNA: TGTGCCATCTCGCCGGGGGGCGGCAATCAGCCCCAGCATTTT
clone size: many; J gene: TRBJ2-1; D gene: TRBD2; V gene: TRBV7-2; CDR3 protein: CASSLGGGVGEQFF; CDR3 DNA: TGTGCCAGCAGCTTAGGCGGGGGGGTCGGTGAGCAGTTCTTC
clone size: few; J gene: TRBJ2-3; D gene: NA; V gene: TRBV5-1; CDR3 protein: CASSSDPSDTQYF; CDR3 DNA: TGCGCCAGCAGCAGTGATCCCTCAGATACGCAGTATTTT
clone size: NA; J gene: TRBJ2-6; D gene: NA; V gene: TRBV25-1; CDR3 protein: CASSDAGANVLTF; CDR3 DNA: TGTGCCAGCAGTGATGCTGGGGCCAACGTCCTGACTTTC
clone size: NA; J gene: TRBJ2-2; D gene: TRBD2; V gene: TRBV5-1; CDR3 protein: CASSLGSGDTGELFF; CDR3 DNA: TGCGCCAGCAGCTTGGGTAGCGGGGACACCGGGGAGCTGTTTTTT
clone size: few; J gene: TRBJ2-4; D gene: NA; V gene: TRBV20-1; CDR3 protein: CSARGNQNIQYF; CDR3 DNA: TGCAGTGCTAGAGGGAACCAAAACATTCAGTACTTC